The rows below give T cell receptor beta chains drawn from one sample of a study of T cell clonotyping in hematopoietic cell transplantation. Profiled with immunoSEQ multiplex PCR; TCRdb holds only in-frame clones, not every one. The table includes about 8,700 clones, 95% to 98% detected once. Here the sequenced sample was peripheral blood mononuclear cells, taken 100 days after allogeneic stem cell transplant. Every receptor here comes from a male patient aged 60 to 75 who had an allogeneic stem cell transplant from a related donor, so the T cells may come from the graft donor. Some clones in this sample may be carry-over from other donors' samples. CDR3s include the opening cysteine and the closing phenylalanine or tryptophan. Each record gives: V gene, J gene, CDR3 protein.

V: TRBV5-1
J: TRBJ2-7
CDR3: CASSYQTDSYEQYF

V: TRBV29-1
J: TRBJ1-1
CDR3: CSVVRSMNTEAFF

V: TRBV4-3
J: TRBJ2-7
CDR3: CASSRTSDRGIYEQYF